Listed here are 14 T cell receptor beta chains from one sample, sequenced in a study of PD-L1 blockade in urothelial cancer. Some clones are missing from TCRdb's copy, which holds only in-frame ones; the method was immunoSEQ multiplex PCR. The sample carries 70,000 or so clones, roughly 80% recorded once. Specimen: PBMCs, collected around atezolizumab (anti-PD-L1) treatment. The receptors originated from a man aged 65 to 79 with urothelial cancer.

The chain has TRBV5-4 and TRBJ1-2; possible D gene TRBD1, 6 bases. The germline gives CDR1 SGHNT, CDR2 YYREEE (reference sequence). The CDR3 contains 15 residues. The V gene lost 4 bases and the J gene lost 8 bases, with 21 bases spanning the gap. The DNA of the CDR3 is TGTGCCAGCAGCCCGCCGGGGACACAGCTAGAAGGCTACACCTTC. It codes for CASSPPGTQLEGYTF.

The chain has TRBV4-1 and TRBJ2-5, with 7 bases matching TRBD1. The V and J ends lost 3 bases and 3 bases, in that order; junction bases with no gene match: 4. Germline values: CDR1 MGHRA, CDR2 YSYEKL. The CDR3 runs to 14 residues. CDR3 in amino acids: CASSQRTGKETQYF. The CDR3 DNA follows: TGCGCCAGCAGCCAGAGGACAGGAAAAGAGACCCAGTACTTC.

The chain recombines TRBV14 with TRBJ1-4; the D gene is possibly TRBD1 (5 bases). The germline CDR1 and CDR2 sequences are SGHDN and FVKESK. CDR3 length: 15 residues. V lost 2 bases, J lost 5 bases, and 12 bases lay in between. The CDR3 sequence is CASSQPGLTNEKLFF. The DNA of the CDR3 is TGTGCCAGCAGCCAACCGGGACTTACGAATGAAAAACTGTTTTTT.

The chain carries TRBV11-3 and TRBJ2-1, with 9 bases aligning to TRBD2. Germline CDR1 and CDR2: SGHNT and YENEEA. The CDR3 has 12 residues. After removal of 8 bases from V and 10 bases from J, the junction contained 6 bases not matched to a gene. The CDR3 bases are TGTGCCAGCGGACTGCGGGAGGGGGAGCAGTTCTTC. This encodes CASGLREGEQFF. The full variable domain, rest sourced from reference TRBV11-3 and TRBJ2-1, is EAGVVQSPRYKIIEKKQPVAFWCNPISGHNTLYWYLQNLGQGPELLIRYENEEAVDDSQLPKDRFSAERLKGVDSTLKIQPAELGDSAVYLCASGLREGEQFFGPGTRLTVL.

Only a few counts were recorded for this clone. The chain combines TRBV28 with TRBJ2-6; D might be TRBD1 (7 bases). V lost 3 bases and J lost 0, with 12 bases in between. Germline V CDR1 and CDR2: MDHEN, SYDVKM. The CDR3 is 17 amino acids. For the CDR3, the DNA is TGTGCCAGCAGTTTGGCGGGACAGCTCTCTGGGGCCAACGTCCTGACTTTC. Amino acid sequence: CASSLAGQLSGANVLTF.

The rearrangement links TRBV28 to TRBJ1-3; no clear D gene. Trimming stripped 5 bases from V and 0 bases from J, with 8 bases between. Germline-derived CDR1 and CDR2 are MDHEN and SYDVKM. The CDR3 is 14 residues long. The CDR3 sequence is CASSPGGSGNTIYF. CDR3 coding DNA: TGTGCCAGCAGTCCAGGAGGCTCTGGAAACACCATATATTTT.

V usage is TRBV6-1 and J usage is TRBJ1-5, with D unresolved. The length of the CDR3 is 14 residues. V dropped 7 bases and J dropped 6 bases, with 16 bases sitting between them. Germline V gene lookup returns CDR1 MNHNS and CDR2 SASEGT. CDR3 DNA: TGTGCCAGCACCCTGTCGGGAAATCCTCAGCCCCAGCATTTT. Protein product: CASTLSGNPQPQHF.

This chain connects TRBV5-4 to TRBJ2-5, with TRBD2 matching over 9 bases. The germline V gene has CDR1 SGHNT and CDR2 YYREEE (reference sequence). V lost 3 bases and J lost 5; bases outside the gene matches: 8. CDR3 length: 15 residues. CDR3 in amino acids: CASSSPAGGGETQYF. The CDR3 bases are TGTGCCAGCAGCTCGCCAGCGGGAGGAGGGGAGACCCAGTACTTC.

This chain uses TRBV19 with TRBJ2-1, with D possibly being TRBD2 (6 bases). CDR1 LNHDA and CDR2 SQIVND come from the germline V gene (reference sequence). This CDR3 spans 19 amino acids. Trimming stripped 0 bases from V and 3 bases from J, with 21 bases between. The CDR3 DNA is TGTGCCAGTAGTATAGATCGAGGTCAGGTGCGGGATCTCTACAATGAGCAGTTCTTC. This gives the protein CASSIDRGQVRDLYNEQFF.

The V and J genes are TRBV5-1 and TRBJ2-1; maybe TRBD2 (6 bases). This CDR3 has 15 amino acids. CDR1 and CDR2 from the germline V gene are SGHRS and YFSETQ. Deletions cut 0 bases from V and 7 bases from J, with 14 bases between. CDR3 coding DNA: TGCGCCAGCAGCTTGGTAAGCGGGCATGGGAATGAGCAGTTCTTC. Amino acids: CASSLVSGHGNEQFF.

V and J are TRBV5-1 and TRBJ2-2; D not resolved. The V and J ends lost 0 bases and 4 bases respectively, with 10 bases between them. The germline gives CDR1 SGHRS, CDR2 YFSETQ. CDR3 size: 15 residues. Here the CDR3 DNA reads TGCGCCAGCAGCTTGGCCGAGTTCGGCACCGGGGAGCTGTTTTTT. Protein sequence: CASSLAEFGTGELFF.

The chain couples TRBV7-9 to TRBJ2-2; 7 nucleotides line up with TRBD1. This CDR3 spans 17 amino acids. Germline V gene lookup returns CDR1 SEHNR and CDR2 FQNEAQ (reference sequence). V lost 9 bases, J lost 2 bases, and 15 bases stayed unmatched. CDR3 nucleotide sequence: TGTGCCAGGCGTTCTCTAGGGGGCCAACAAAACACCGGGGAGCTGTTTTTT. As protein: CARRSLGGQQNTGELFF. The full variable domain, with the rest looked up from reference TRBV7-9 and TRBJ2-2, is DTGVSQNPRHKITKRGQNVTFRCDPISEHNRLYWYRQTLGQGPEFLTYFQNEAQLEKSRLLSDRFSAERPKGSFSTLEIQRTEQGDSAMYLCARRSLGGQQNTGELFFGEGSRLTVL.

V usage is TRBV5-1 and J usage is TRBJ2-1; D might be TRBD2 (6 bases). Germline-derived CDR1 and CDR2 are SGHRS and YFSETQ. This CDR3 region has 15 residues. V was cut by 0 bases and J by 3 bases, with 10 bases left in between. The chain's CDR3 is CASSLGGLSYNEQFF. The CDR3 DNA follows: TGCGCCAGCAGCTTGGGGGGACTGAGCTACAATGAGCAGTTCTTC.

This clone was seen a single time. The chain has TRBV27 and TRBJ2-3; D is unresolved. Germline V gives CDR1 MNHEY, CDR2 SMNVEV (reference sequence). The V gene lost 2 bases and the J gene lost 0 bases, with 3 bases spanning the gap. This CDR3 has 13 amino acids. The DNA for the CDR3 is TGTGCCAGCAGTTTACCAAGCACAGATACGCAGTATTTT. Translating it yields CASSLPSTDTQYF.